The clone carrying this T cell receptor (beta chain) occurred a few times. No antigen is known for it. This entry comes from a study of cytomegalovirus exposure and HLA in healthy donors. Study-level information: Earlier, 110 million or so unique TCR beta sequences were recovered from roughly 180 million T cells by an analysis.

Deletions cut 3 bases from V and 4 bases from J, with 12 bases between. Germline lookup yields CDR1 LNHDA and CDR2 SQIVND (reference sequence). The CDR3 has 14 amino acids. The PCR was carried out with 60 Vbeta primers and 13 Jbeta primers. TCRdb keeps only in-frame clones here, not all; method: immunoSEQ multiplex PCR. The sample shows 190,000 or so clones, about 76% of them seen only once. Regarding the study as a whole: A later analysis linked more than 15,000 TCR beta sequences to HLA alleles at 0.05 false discovery rate.

The chain carries TRBV19 and TRBJ1-2; possibly TRBD1 for D (5 bases). Input material: PBMCs. This TCR came from a male donor in good health and CMV-seropositive. The CDR3 nucleotides read TGTGCCAGTAGTATTAACCAGGGAGGCTATGGCTACACCTTC. The encoded protein is CASSINQGGYGYTF.